This T cell receptor (beta chain) derives from a study of Ad26.COV2.S vaccination and SARS-CoV-2 variants. Overall study: Participant was drawn from the COV1001 Ad26.COV2.S trial arm. The vaccine Ad26.COV2.S was put into the muscle once, or twice with 56 days between.

Study conclusions and caveats: Greater spike-specific TCR breadth was seen in vaccine recipients than in placebo recipients. Breadth of non-spike TCRs did not differ between vaccinees and placebo recipients.

CDR3 length equals 13 residues. Trimming took 10 bases from V and 4 from J, leaving 16 bases between them. Germline loops: CDR1 MNHNY, CDR2 SVGAGI (reference sequence). As concerns this clone: Its antigen is undetermined.

Described treatment: 15 to 20 received Ad26.COV2.S at low or high dose, single or two shots; a few received placebo; per-sample allocation not given. The samples date from day 63 after the first vaccine or placebo injection. Measured with immunoSEQ multiplex PCR; TCRdb has only the in-frame clones, and not every one. The table lists around 450,000 clones, 90% of them singletons. The chain combines TRBV6-6 with TRBJ2-5, with D perhaps TRBD1 or TRBD2 (5 bases each). The TCR sequence derives from a person between 18 and 65 years old who received the Ad26.COV2.S COVID-19 vaccine or a placebo. The sample here was peripheral blood, taken in a trial of Ad26.COV2.S vaccine versus placebo. In DNA, the CDR3 is TGTGCCACCTGGTCGTCGAGGGGAGAGACCCAGTACTTC. Translating gives CATWSSRGETQYF.